This is a list of T cell receptor beta chains from one sample in a study of cytomegalovirus exposure and HLA in healthy donors. Repertoires were generated with immunoSEQ multiplex PCR, while TCRdb's copy carries only in-frame clones and drops some. The sample has about 120,000 clones, 70% to 80% seen once; the top ten hold 5.4%. The material sequenced was PBMCs. All receptors derive from a woman aged 25 to 45 in good health and CMV-seropositive. Each CDR3 is given with its conserved first and last residue. D genes are given only for firm matches. A clone size is listed for some rows: how often the clone was seen (once, few, many), or a class if it is expanded.

j_call	clone_size	v_call	d_call	cdr3_aa	cdr3_nt
TRBJ2-7	NA	TRBV6-1	TRBD1	CASSLQTGGPYEQYF	TGTGCCAGCAGTCTCCAGACAGGGGGCCCCTACGAGCAGTACTTC
TRBJ2-5	NA	TRBV14	TRBD2	CASSQRLAGAETQYF	TGTGCCAGCAGCCAAAGACTAGCGGGAGCGGAGACCCAGTACTTC
TRBJ2-7	once	TRBV9	NA	CASSVGSFAEQYF	TGTGCCAGCAGCGTAGGGTCATTCGCGGAGCAGTACTTC
TRBJ1-4	once	TRBV9	NA	CASSVHTSTNEKLFF	TGTGCCAGCAGCGTACACACCTCAACTAATGAAAAACTGTTTTTT
TRBJ2-2	NA	TRBV25-1	TRBD2	CASSQSGGLNTGELFF	TGTGCCAGCTCCCAGTCGGGGGGACTGAACACCGGGGAGCTGTTTTTT
TRBJ1-5	NA	TRBV4-2	TRBD1	CASSPGQGNQPQHF	TGTGCCAGCAGCCCGGGACAGGGCAATCAGCCCCAGCATTTT
TRBJ1-1	NA	TRBV5-4	NA	CASSTGDRMYPEAFF	TGTGCCAGCAGCACCGGTGACAGGATGTACCCTGAAGCTTTCTTT
TRBJ1-3	NA	TRBV7-3	NA	CASSPQQGIPGNTIYF	TGTGCCAGCAGCCCCCAACAGGGAATCCCCGGAAACACCATATATTTT
TRBJ2-1	once	TRBV11-3	NA	CASSLGGLAAYNEQFF	TGTGCCAGCAGCTTAGGGGGGCTAGCGGCATACAATGAGCAGTTCTTC
TRBJ1-1	few	TRBV4-2	NA	CASSQEYRYRTEAFF	TGTGCCAGCAGCCAAGAGTACAGGTATCGGACTGAAGCTTTCTTT
TRBJ1-1	NA	TRBV10-3	TRBD1	CATQTGPNTEAFF	TGTGCCACCCAGACAGGGCCCAACACTGAAGCTTTCTTT
TRBJ1-6	NA	TRBV10-2	NA	CASSGDRSSPLHF	TGCGCCAGCTCAGGTGACAGGAGCTCACCCCTCCACTTT
TRBJ1-2	NA	TRBV27	NA	CASSPMGQGTVGMGYGYTF	TGTGCCAGCAGTCCCATGGGGCAGGGAACGGTTGGGATGGGCTATGGCTACACCTTT
TRBJ1-5	NA	TRBV4-2	TRBD1	CASSQGTGYQPQHF	TGTGCCAGCAGCCAGGGGACAGGGTATCAGCCCCAGCATTTT
TRBJ2-7	few	TRBV7-9	TRBD1	CASRSGQGYEQYF	TGTGCCAGCAGGAGCGGACAGGGTTACGAGCAGTACTTC
TRBJ2-1	NA	TRBV9	TRBD2	CASSGFSGRASFSEQFF	TGTGCCAGCAGCGGATTCAGCGGGAGGGCTTCCTTCTCGGAGCAGTTCTTC
TRBJ2-7	NA	TRBV27	TRBD1	CASSTKDRGLHTYEQYF	TGTGCCAGCAGTACCAAGGACAGGGGTCTCCATACATACGAGCAGTACTTC
TRBJ2-3	once	TRBV7-3	NA	CASSITGSGDTQYF	TGTGCCAGCAGTATTACGGGGAGCGGAGATACGCAGTATTTT
TRBJ1-4	NA	TRBV7-6	NA	CASSLSWTGEKLFF	TGTGCCAGCAGCTTATCCTGGACGGGAGAAAAACTGTTTTTT
TRBJ2-2	NA	TRBV5-8	NA	CASSWLNTGELFF	TGTGCCAGCAGCTGGCTGAACACCGGGGAGCTGTTTTTT
TRBJ1-1	few	TRBV7-9	TRBD1	CASSALAGTAEAFF	TGTGCCAGCAGCGCACTAGCCGGGACAGCAGAAGCTTTCTTT
TRBJ1-1	few	TRBV7-9	NA	CASSPLAGLEAFF	TGTGCCAGCAGCCCGTTGGCAGGGCTTGAAGCTTTCTTT